A single sample is the source of the 28 T cell receptor beta chains below, sequenced in a study of blood T cell repertoires in COVID-19. Only in-frame clones appear in the TCRdb table, and some are missing; sequencing was by immunoSEQ multiplex PCR. The sample comprises about 210,000 clones, approximately 84% of which are singletons, and approximately 8% rests with the top ten. Material: peripheral blood. All receptors come from a woman between 50 and 59 years old with active or convalescent COVID-19.

V gene TRBV7-6 combines with J gene TRBJ1-4; TRBD1 matches 7 bases. The V gene end was trimmed by 5 bases and the J gene end by 9 bases; junction bases not matched to a gene: 12. The CDR3 length is 15 residues. In germline, CDR1 is SGHVS, CDR2 FNYEAQ. As DNA, the CDR3 is TGTGCCAGCAGCGCCCTGACAGGGCGTGGACAAAAACTGTTTTTT. Its protein product is CASSALTGRGQKLFF.

The rearrangement uses TRBV3-1 (or the pseudogene TRBV3-2) and TRBJ1-2, with unresolved D. V dropped 3 bases and J dropped 4 bases, with 9 bases sitting between them. CDR1 and CDR2 (germline): LGHDT, YNNKEL (reference sequence). This CDR3 contains 13 residues. This CDR3 is CASSHGVAYGYTF. CDR3 nucleotides: TGTGCCAGCAGCCACGGGGTGGCCTATGGCTACACCTTC.

CDR3: CASSSQRGQPQHF. The DNA for the CDR3 is TGTGCCAGCAGCTCGCAAAGGGGTCAGCCCCAGCATTTT. The chain uses TRBV7-2 and TRBJ1-5; weak D call: TRBD1 (5 bases). The CDR3 is made up of 13 amino acids. The germline V gene encodes CDR1 SGHTA and CDR2 FQGNSA. V was pared by 4 bases and J by 6 bases, with 10 bases between.

The V call is TRBV9, the J call TRBJ2-3, with unresolved D. The CDR3 contains 15 residues. Germline CDR1 reads SGDLS; CDR2 reads YYNGEE. Trimming pared 0 bases from V and 0 bases from J, leaving 8 bases between. As DNA, the CDR3 is TGTGCCAGCAGCGTAGCTATAGTTAGCACAGATACGCAGTATTTT. Protein: CASSVAIVSTDTQYF.

The chain combines TRBV27 with TRBJ1-2; D may be TRBD1 (6 bases). In germline, CDR1 is MNHEY, CDR2 SMNVEV (reference sequence). This CDR3 spans 15 amino acids. Trimming stripped 6 bases from V and 4 bases from J, with 18 bases between. The CDR3 region is CASSYTGQYAYGYTF. CDR3 bases: TGTGCCAGCAGCTATACAGGGCAGTACGCCTATGGCTACACCTTC.

This clone showed up just a few times. The chain employs TRBV19 and TRBJ2-2, with TRBD2 matching 13 bases. The V gene end was trimmed by 5 bases and the J gene end by 1 base; junction bases not matched to a gene: 7. Germline assignment: CDR1 LNHDA and CDR2 SQIVND (reference sequence). CDR3 length: 18 residues. The CDR3 here is CASSPPGLAGRNTGELFF. CDR3 sequence (DNA): TGTGCCAGTAGTCCACCGGGACTAGCGGGGAGGAACACCGGGGAGCTGTTTTTT.

The chain combines TRBV5-4 with TRBJ1-2, with 7 bases identical to TRBD1. From germline, CDR1 is SGHNT and CDR2 YYREEE (reference sequence). The CDR3 runs 13 residues. The junction had 1 base not matched to a gene; V was cut back by 3 bases and J by 2 bases. CDR3 sequence reads: CASSSTGNYGYTF. The DNA of the CDR3 is TGTGCCAGCAGCTCGACAGGGAACTATGGCTACACCTTC.

V is TRBV7-8 and J is TRBJ1-3; TRBD1 might be the D (6 bases). The V and J ends lost 4 bases and 7 bases respectively, with 17 bases between them. Germline lookup yields CDR1 SGHVS and CDR2 FQNEAQ. The CDR3 spans 15 residues. The CDR3 region has the DNA TGTGCCAGCAGCTCCTTAAGCGTGCAGGGGAACACCATATATTTT. This gives the protein CASSSLSVQGNTIYF.

The rearrangement uses TRBV7-2 and TRBJ1-1; D gene unclear. Germline CDR1 and CDR2: SGHTA and FQGNSA. V was cut by 1 base and J by 1 base, with 10 bases left in between. The CDR3 consists of 15 residues. CDR3 bases: TGTGCCAGCAGCTTAGGCTGGTCAGGGAACACTGAAGCTTTCTTT. Translation: CASSLGWSGNTEAFF. The complete variable domain, with remaining parts taken from reference TRBV7-2 and TRBJ1-1, reads GAGVSQSPSNKVTEKGKDVELRCDPISGHTALYWYRQSLGQGLEFLIYFQGNSAPDKSGLPSDRFSAERTGGSVSTLTIQRTQQEDSAVYLCASSLGWSGNTEAFFGQGTRLTVV.

The CDR3 spells CAWRIGETQYF. CDR3 nucleotides: TGTGCCTGGAGGATCGGGGAGACCCAGTACTTC. The chain uses TRBV30 and TRBJ2-5; D is unclear. The length of the CDR3 is 11 residues. V lost 3 bases and J lost 5, with 7 bases in between. CDR1 and CDR2 (germline): GTSNPN, SVGIG (reference sequence).

The rearrangement links TRBV29-1 to TRBJ2-1; 8 bases match TRBD2. The junction had 10 bases not matched to a gene; V was cut back by 6 bases and J by 6 bases. This CDR3 comprises 14 residues. CDR1 and CDR2 from the germline V gene are SQVTM and ANQGSEA. The CDR3 region is CSVSGGASFNEQFF. DNA for the CDR3: TGCAGCGTGTCCGGGGGGGCTTCTTTCAATGAGCAGTTCTTC.

The chain joins TRBV10-1 to TRBJ2-2; 9 bases map to TRBD1. With 4 bases clipped from V and 5 bases from J, the junction kept 2 bases outside the gene matches. Germline V CDR1 and CDR2: WNHNN, SYGVQD (reference sequence). This CDR3 is 14 amino acids long. The CDR3 loop is CASSGQGVTGELFF. The CDR3 nucleotides are TGCGCCAGCAGTGGACAGGGGGTGACCGGGGAGCTGTTTTTT.

This chain links TRBV11-2 with TRBJ2-7; D uncertain. V dropped 1 base and J dropped 1 base, with 11 bases sitting between them. Germline CDR1 SGHAT, CDR2 FQNNGV. This CDR3 comprises 15 residues. The CDR3 DNA reads TGTGCCAGCAGCTTAGGCCCCCGCGAGTCCTACGAGCAGTACTTC. Encoded protein: CASSLGPRESYEQYF.

V is TRBV6-6 and J is TRBJ1-2, with a possible D match to TRBD1 (5 bases). V lost 5 bases, J lost 9 bases, and 19 bases lay in between. Germline V CDR1 and CDR2: MNHNY, SVGAGI (reference sequence). This CDR3 contains 14 residues. CDR3 amino acids: CASSPVEQEESYTF. In DNA, the CDR3 is TGTGCCAGCAGTCCGGTTGAACAGGAAGAGAGCTACACCTTC.

Notes on this clone: The sample contains more than one DNA sequence encoding this CDR3. As DNA, the CDR3 is TGTGCCAGCAGCCGGGACAGGGGAACAGATACGCAGTATTTT. Translation: CASSRDRGTDTQYF. The chain employs TRBV2 and TRBJ2-3; 10 bases line up with TRBD1. The CDR3 is 14 amino acids. The V and J ends lost 6 bases and 3 bases, in that order; junction bases with no gene match: 3. The germline V gene encodes CDR1 SNHLY and CDR2 FYNNEI. Full variable domain (missing parts from reference TRBV2 and TRBJ2-3): EPEVTQTPSHQVTQMGQEVILRCVPISNHLYFYWYRQILGQKVEFLVSFYNNEISEKSEIFDDQFSVERPDGSNFTLKIRSTKLEDSAMYFCASSRDRGTDTQYFGPGTRLTVL.

This clone was found a few times. This rearrangement joins TRBV11-2 to TRBJ1-1, with 7 bases identical to TRBD1. Germline assignment: CDR1 SGHAT and CDR2 FQNNGV. J was trimmed by 7 bases and V by 5 bases; bases with no gene match: 13. The CDR3 totals 15 residues. The CDR3 DNA reads TGTGCCAGCAGCAAAGACTCCGGACAGGACATTGAAGCTTTCTTT. This translates into CASSKDSGQDIEAFF. The whole variable domain, remainder taken from reference TRBV11-2 and TRBJ1-1, is EAGVAQSPRYKIIEKRQSVAFWCNPISGHATLYWYQQILGQGPKLLIQFQNNGVVDDSQLPKDRFSAERLKGVDSTLKIQPAKLEDSAVYLCASSKDSGQDIEAFFGQGTRLTVV.

Only one count was recorded for this clone. The rearrangement uses TRBV10-1 and TRBJ1-2, with D possibly TRBD1 on 5 matching bases. CDR1 is WNHNN and CDR2 is SYGVQD in the germline V gene (reference sequence). V gave up 0 bases and J gave up 5 bases, with 7 bases separating them. This CDR3 contains 13 residues. As DNA, the CDR3 is TGCGCCAGCAGTGAGTCCCAGGGTTATGGCTACACCTTC. This gives the protein CASSESQGYGYTF.

This rearrangement joins TRBV6-2 or TRBV6-3 to TRBJ2-7; 7 nucleotides line up with TRBD1. The V segment lost 4 bases and the J segment 3 bases; nucleotides outside the gene matches: 3. The CDR3 is 13 amino acids. Germline loops: CDR1 MNHEY, CDR2 SVGEGT. CDR3 in DNA: TGTGCCAGCAGTTTGGGACAGTTCTACGAGCAGTACGTC. Translating gives CASSLGQFYEQYV.

The chain links TRBV19 to TRBJ1-1; 7 bases map to TRBD1. The CDR3 totals 15 residues. Trimming removed 5 bases from V and 2 bases from J; junction bases left unmatched: 8. Germline V gene sequence: CDR1 LNHDA, CDR2 SQIVND (reference sequence). This CDR3 is CASSSHGTVNTEAFF. The CDR3, as DNA: TGTGCCAGTAGTTCCCACGGGACAGTTAACACTGAAGCTTTCTTT.

This chain links TRBV27 with TRBJ1-6; tentative D call: TRBD1 (5 bases). Germline CDR1 is MNHEY and CDR2 is SMNVEV (reference sequence). The CDR3 runs 17 residues. The ends were cut back, 0 bases at V and 3 bases at J, with 12 bases in the middle. The CDR3, as DNA: TGTGCCAGCAGTTTATCGCGACAGACCAACTATAATTCACCCCTCCACTTT. Its translation is CASSLSRQTNYNSPLHF.

This clone was counted between two and nine times. The gene calls are TRBV27 and TRBJ1-1, with 8 bases aligning to TRBD1. V shed 0 bases, J shed 1 base, and the junction held 1 base outside the gene matches. The CDR3 has 15 residues. The germline V gene encodes CDR1 MNHEY and CDR2 SMNVEV (reference sequence). CDR3 protein: CASSLSQGGNTEAFF. The CDR3 DNA reads as TGTGCCAGCAGTTTATCACAGGGGGGGAACACTGAAGCTTTCTTT.

This chain connects TRBV6-4 to TRBJ2-1; 14 positions agree with TRBD2. V was clipped by 6 bases and J by 5 bases; unmatched bases: 0. Germline V gene sequence: CDR1 MRHNA, CDR2 SNTAGT. The CDR3 is 14 amino acids. CDR3 nucleotides: TGTGCCAGCAGGACTAGCGGGGGGGACAATGAGCAGTTCTTC. Translation: CASRTSGGDNEQFF.

This chain links TRBV28 with TRBJ2-1, with TRBD2 identical over 10 bases. This CDR3 is 15 amino acids long. V shed 7 bases and J 7 bases; nucleotides not matched to a gene: 10. Germline V CDR1 and CDR2: MDHEN, SYDVKM. In DNA, the CDR3 is TGTGCCAGCATGGGTGTTGCAGCGGGAGGGAATGAGCAGTTCTTC. Its protein product is CASMGVAAGGNEQFF. Using reference TRBV28 and TRBJ2-1 for the parts outside the CDR3, the full variable domain is DVKVTQSSRYLVKRTGEKVFLECVQDMDHENMFWYRQDPGLGLRLIYFSYDVKMKEKGDIPEGYSVSREKKERFSLILESASTNQTSMYLCASMGVAAGGNEQFFGPGTRLTVL.

The chain uses TRBV18 and TRBJ2-7, with TRBD2 matching 9 bases. J lost 6 bases, V lost 5 bases, and 8 bases had no gene match. CDR1 and CDR2 (germline): KGHSH, LQKENI. The CDR3 has 14 amino acids. The CDR3 sequence is CASSFSGRSGEQYF. CDR3 sequence (DNA): TGTGCCAGCTCATTTAGCGGGAGAAGTGGCGAGCAGTACTTC.

This chain connects TRBV12-3 or TRBV12-4 to TRBJ1-5; 9 bases are a match to TRBD1. Trimming cost V 6 bases and J 7 bases; bases outside gene matches: 4. The CDR3 loop spans 13 amino acids. The CDR3 bases are TGTGCCAGCAGACGGACAGGGGACCAGCCCCAGCATTTT. Translated, it gives CASRRTGDQPQHF.

This sequence joins TRBV19 and TRBJ2-7; maybe TRBD1 (5 bases). The CDR3 is 18 amino acids. Trimming left V 5 bases short and J 4 bases short, with 27 bases between. Per germline, CDR1 LNHDA and CDR2 SQIVND (reference sequence). Here the CDR3 reads CASSSLSNSGFKRYEQYF. DNA for the CDR3: TGTGCCAGTAGTTCACTCTCAAACTCAGGGTTTAAGCGTTACGAGCAGTACTTC.

The chain couples TRBV19 to TRBJ1-1; unclear D gene. CDR1 is LNHDA and CDR2 is SQIVND in the germline V gene (reference sequence). V lost 6 bases and J lost 4, with 18 bases in between. The CDR3 is made up of 15 amino acids. CDR3 protein: CASRLIRMGVTEAFF. The CDR3, as DNA: TGTGCCAGTAGGTTGATCAGGATGGGCGTCACTGAAGCTTTCTTT.

The chain couples TRBV2 to TRBJ2-5; 11 bases align to TRBD1. There are 15 residues in the CDR3. The germline V gene encodes CDR1 SNHLY and CDR2 FYNNEI. V lost 7 bases to trimming and J lost 5 bases; unmatched junction nucleotides: 9. The CDR3 protein is CASIPGQGAPETQYF. CDR3 DNA: TGTGCCAGCATACCAGGACAGGGGGCGCCGGAGACCCAGTACTTC.